This TCR beta chain originates from a study of T cells and Merkel cell carcinoma outcomes. Here immunoSEQ multiplex PCR was the method, and the copy in TCRdb shows in-frame clones only, minus some. This table holds approximately 6,300 clones, 70% to 85% found once. Germline V gene data show CDR1 as MNHEY and CDR2 as SMNVEV (reference sequence). The CDR3 runs 15 residues. The junction had 10 bases not matched to a gene; V was cut back by 6 bases and J by 9 bases. The chain is built from TRBV27 and TRBJ2-3; 12 nucleotides agree with TRBD2. The sequenced sample was tumor tissue from Merkel cell carcinoma. The TCR was taken from a human donor with Merkel cell carcinoma. The CDR3 loop is CASRTTSGSIETQYF. Written as DNA, the CDR3 is TGTGCCAGCAGGACGACTAGCGGGAGCATTGAGACGCAGTATTTT.